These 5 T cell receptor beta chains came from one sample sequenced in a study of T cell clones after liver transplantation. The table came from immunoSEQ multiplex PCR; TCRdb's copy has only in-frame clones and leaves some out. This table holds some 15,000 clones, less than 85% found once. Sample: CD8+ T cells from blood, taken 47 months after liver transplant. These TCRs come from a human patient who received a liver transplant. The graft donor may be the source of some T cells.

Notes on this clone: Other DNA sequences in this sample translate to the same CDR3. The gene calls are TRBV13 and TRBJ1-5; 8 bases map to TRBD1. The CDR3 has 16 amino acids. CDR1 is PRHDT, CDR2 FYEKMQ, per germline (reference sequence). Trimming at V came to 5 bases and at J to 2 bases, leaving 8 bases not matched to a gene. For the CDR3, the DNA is TGTGCCAGCAGCCCCGGGAGGACAGGGCGCAATCAGCCCCAGCATTTT. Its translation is CASSPGRTGRNQPQHF.

CDR3 amino acids: CASSLDVGPYEQYF. The CDR3 DNA is TGTGCCAGCAGCTTAGACGTCGGACCCTACGAGCAGTACTTC. The V call is TRBV11-2, the J call TRBJ2-7, with no clear D. The CDR3 is 14 amino acids. V was shortened by 0 bases and J by 2 bases, with 8 bases between the two germline ends. The germline V gene encodes CDR1 SGHAT and CDR2 FQNNGV.

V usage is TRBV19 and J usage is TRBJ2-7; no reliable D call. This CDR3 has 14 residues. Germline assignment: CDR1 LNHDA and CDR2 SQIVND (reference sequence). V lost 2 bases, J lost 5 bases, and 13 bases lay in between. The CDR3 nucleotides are TGTGCCAGTAGTATAATGGGCTTTGGAGACGAGCAGTACTTC. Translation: CASSIMGFGDEQYF.

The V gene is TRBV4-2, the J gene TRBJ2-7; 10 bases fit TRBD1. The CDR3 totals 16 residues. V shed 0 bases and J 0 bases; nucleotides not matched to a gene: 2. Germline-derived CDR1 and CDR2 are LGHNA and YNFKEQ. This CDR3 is CASSQEGQGVSYEQYF. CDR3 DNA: TGTGCCAGCAGCCAAGAAGGACAGGGGGTCTCCTACGAGCAGTACTTC.

CDR3 in amino acids: CASSEALKGQGGPDTQYF. The DNA of the CDR3 is TGTGCCAGCAGTGAAGCGCTTAAGGGACAGGGGGGCCCAGATACGCAGTATTTT. This chain uses TRBV2 with TRBJ2-3, with TRBD1 identical over 11 bases. Germline CDR1 reads SNHLY; CDR2 reads FYNNEI. J gave up 4 bases and V 0 bases, and 9 bases lay outside the gene matches. CDR3 length: 18 amino acids.